What follows are 19 T cell receptor beta chains derived from one specimen sequenced in a study of CXCR3-negative and CXCR3-positive naive CD8 T cells. Study results and limitations: Hydrophobicity was higher for TRB CDR3s found in CXCR3-positive naive cells than in CXCR3-negative naive cells.

Antigens for these TCRs are unknown. cDNA libraries for TRB were generated by 5' RACE incorporating UMI labels. TCRdb derives one entry per CDR3 protein from the 5' RACE reads, leaving out DNA. The sample table sets out 130,000 or so distinct CDR3 sequences. Sequenced: naive CXCR3+ CD8+ T cells from blood. This sample's subset: CD45RO-CCR7+CD27+CD95- naive CD8+ T cells expressing CXCR3 (TNR3+). These receptors were collected from a human donor in good health. Some clones in this sample may be carry-over from other donors' samples.

The V and J genes are TRBV12-3 or TRBV12-4 and TRBJ2-1; lacking DNA, the TRBD2 call made by TCRdb goes unchecked. The CDR3 runs 15 residues. CDR3 loop: CASSLGGPVYNEQFF.

The chain combines TRBV20-1 with TRBJ2-1; TCRdb outputs TRBD2, but without DNA this stays unchecked. Germline V gives CDR1 DFQATT, CDR2 SNEGSKA (reference sequence). The CDR3 has 16 amino acids. The CDR3 is CSARDLPGGLGNEQFF.

The chain has TRBV29-1 and TRBJ1-2; TCRdb calls TRBD1, which cannot be checked without DNA. The CDR3 has 13 residues. CDR1 is SQVTM and CDR2 is ANQGSEA in the germline V gene. The CDR3 sequence is CSAKGGLGYGYTF.

The chain joins TRBV29-1 to TRBJ1-2; with no DNA, the TCRdb D assignment of TRBD1 cannot be verified. This CDR3 has 16 amino acids. Per the germline V gene, CDR1 is SQVTM and CDR2 is ANQGSEA. The CDR3 loop is CSVVPTAGALRNGYTF.

The chain carries TRBV4-1 and TRBJ1-3; no DNA is available, so the TRBD1 call from TCRdb remains unchecked. Germline CDR1 reads MGHRA; CDR2 reads YSYEKL. The CDR3 sequence is 17 residues long. Here the CDR3 reads CASSQDGAGSSGNTIYF.

The CDR3 protein is CASSGGGVPGNTIYF. The chain links TRBV7-9 to TRBJ1-3. CDR1 is SEHNR, CDR2 FQNEAQ, per germline (reference sequence). This CDR3 contains 15 residues. The complete variable domain, with remaining parts taken from reference TRBV7-9 and TRBJ1-3, reads DTGVSQNPRHKITKRGQNVTFRCDPISEHNRLYWYRQTLGQGPEFLTYFQNEAQLEKSRLLSDRFSAERPKGSFSTLEIQRTEQGDSAMYLCASSGGGVPGNTIYFGEGSWLTVV.

The chain is built from TRBV7-9 and TRBJ2-3. Germline V gene data show CDR1 as SEHNR and CDR2 as FQNEAQ (reference sequence). CDR3 length: 15 amino acids. The CDR3 sequence is CASTSDPVYTDTQYF.

The V call is TRBV9, the J call TRBJ2-1; TCRdb's D gene call, TRBD2, goes unchecked for lack of DNA. Per the germline V gene, CDR1 is SGDLS and CDR2 is YYNGEE. The CDR3 contains 14 residues. CDR3 sequence: CASLAQAHYNEQFF.

This rearrangement joins TRBV2 to TRBJ2-4. The CDR3 loop spans 14 amino acids. CDR1 is SNHLY, CDR2 FYNNEI, per germline. CDR3 in amino acids: CASRVGVAKNIQYF.

This chain uses TRBV5-1 with TRBJ2-7; TCRdb gives TRBD1 as the D gene, but with no DNA this cannot be confirmed. CDR3 length: 16 residues. Germline V gives CDR1 SGHRS, CDR2 YFSETQ. This CDR3 reads CASSLGLLSVGDEQYF.

This chain uses TRBV27 with TRBJ2-5; with no DNA, the TCRdb D assignment of TRBD1 cannot be verified. The CDR3 is made up of 14 amino acids. The germline gives CDR1 MNHEY, CDR2 SMNVEV (reference sequence). CDR3: CASSIDRGQETQYF.

The V gene is TRBV28, the J gene TRBJ2-7; no DNA is available, so the TRBD1 call from TCRdb remains unchecked. Germline V gives CDR1 MDHEN, CDR2 SYDVKM. The CDR3 length is 14 residues. This chain's CDR3 is CASSSRTGAYEQYF.

This chain connects TRBV7-9 to TRBJ2-1; TCRdb indicates TRBD1, and absent DNA this call remains unverified. CDR3 size: 15 residues. Germline assignment: CDR1 SEHNR and CDR2 FQNEAQ (reference sequence). The CDR3 protein is CASSSPGGFYNEQFF. Using reference TRBV7-9 and TRBJ2-1 for the parts outside the CDR3, the full variable domain is DTGVSQNPRHKITKRGQNVTFRCDPISEHNRLYWYRQTLGQGPEFLTYFQNEAQLEKSRLLSDRFSAERPKGSFSTLEIQRTEQGDSAMYLCASSSPGGFYNEQFFGPGTRLTVL.

The V gene is TRBV28, the J gene TRBJ1-1; without DNA, the TCRdb call of TRBD1 cannot be checked. The CDR3 is made up of 17 amino acids. Germline CDR1 reads MDHEN; CDR2 reads SYDVKM. This chain's CDR3 is CASSAEGRQGGDTEAFF.

This chain uses TRBV6-5 with TRBJ1-2; the D call from TCRdb, TRBD1, cannot be confirmed without DNA. The CDR3 has 18 residues. The germline V gene encodes CDR1 MNHEY and CDR2 SVGAGI. This CDR3 is CASSYPGRGATSNYGYTF.

This sequence joins TRBV6-5 and TRBJ1-1; TCRdb calls TRBD1, which cannot be checked without DNA. In germline, CDR1 is MNHEY, CDR2 SVGAGI. There are 13 residues in the CDR3. Here the CDR3 reads CASSYGGRTEAFF.

J is TRBJ1-5 and V is TRBV7-9; TCRdb outputs TRBD1, but without DNA this stays unchecked. The length of the CDR3 is 17 residues. Germline V gene sequence: CDR1 SEHNR, CDR2 FQNEAQ (reference sequence). CDR3 region: CASSFHPDRDYDQPQHF. The full variable domain, with the rest looked up from reference TRBV7-9 and TRBJ1-5, is DTGVSQNPRHKITKRGQNVTFRCDPISEHNRLYWYRQTLGQGPEFLTYFQNEAQLEKSRLLSDRFSAERPKGSFSTLEIQRTEQGDSAMYLCASSFHPDRDYDQPQHFGDGTRLSIL.

CDR3 sequence reads: CASSQVRDPGELFF. The genes are TRBV14 and TRBJ2-2; TCRdb's assignment of TRBD1 cannot be checked, as there is no DNA. CDR1 and CDR2 from the germline V gene are SGHDN and FVKESK. This CDR3 has 14 residues.

The rearrangement joins TRBV12-3 or TRBV12-4 to TRBJ2-7; absent DNA, TCRdb's TRBD2 call cannot be checked. CDR3 length: 14 residues. The CDR3 region is CASSFQRGGYEQYF.